This T cell receptor beta chain derives from a study of cytomegalovirus exposure and HLA in healthy donors. Study observations and caveats: For most TCR sequences rarity was the rule, although some public TCRs occurred in many donors. First-cohort TCR clusters were later found to tend to co-occur in the 90 to 150 validation repertoires. Cytomegalovirus status, reportedly, was diagnosed with high specificity and sensitivity by the classifier.

V lost 6 bases and J lost 8; bases outside the gene matches: 15. This CDR3 comprises 16 residues. CDR1 and CDR2 from the germline V gene are WNHNN and SYGVQD (reference sequence). The donors were part of the roughly 130-subject validation cohort, which stood apart from the roughly 670-subject first cohort. In its sample, this clone was seen a few times. Antigen specificity is unknown. Sequenced by immunoSEQ multiplex PCR; TCRdb stores in-frame clones only, minus some. The sample includes tens of thousands of clones, roughly 93% seen only once; the top ten take about 0.7%. The genes are TRBV10-1 and TRBJ2-2; 7 bases line up with TRBD1. The sequence derives from a man younger than 30 in good health and CMV-seronegative. The sequencing input was PBMCs. The CDR3 spells CASSEAFAGGAGELFF. The CDR3 bases are TGCGCCAGCAGCGAAGCCTTCGCAGGGGGAGCGGGGGAGCTGTTTTTT.